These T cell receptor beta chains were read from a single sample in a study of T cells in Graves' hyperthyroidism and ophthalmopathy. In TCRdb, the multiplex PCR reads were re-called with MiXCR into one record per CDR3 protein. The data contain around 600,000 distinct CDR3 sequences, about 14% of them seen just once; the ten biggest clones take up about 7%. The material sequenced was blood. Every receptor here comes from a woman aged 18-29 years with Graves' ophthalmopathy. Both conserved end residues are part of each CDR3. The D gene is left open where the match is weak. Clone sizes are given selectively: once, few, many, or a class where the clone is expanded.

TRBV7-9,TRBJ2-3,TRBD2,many,CASSSGSETDTQYF,TGTGCCAGCAGTAGCGGGAGTGAAACAGATACGCAGTATTTT
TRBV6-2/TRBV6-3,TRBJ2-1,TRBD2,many,CASRSSGRSSYNEQFF,TGTGCCAGCAGGAGTAGCGGGAGGAGCTCCTACAATGAGCAGTTCTTC
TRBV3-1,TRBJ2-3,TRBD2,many,CASSQEPTSGTDTQYF,TGTGCCAGCAGCCAAGAACCGACTAGCGGCACAGATACGCAGTATTTT
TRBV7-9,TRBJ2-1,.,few,CASSLGGADNEQFF,TGTGCCAGCAGCTTAGGGGGGGCCGACAATGAGCAGTTCTTC
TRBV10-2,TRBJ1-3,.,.,CASSESFGEGGNTIYF,TGCGCCAGCAGTGAGTCATTCGGAGAGGGGGGAAACACCATATATTTT
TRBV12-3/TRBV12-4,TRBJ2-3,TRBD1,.,CATLTSGQGATDTQYF,TGTGCCACCTTGACGTCGGGACAGGGGGCAACAGATACGCAGTATTTT
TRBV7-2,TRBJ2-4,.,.,CASNVGGGKNIQYF,TGTGCCAGCAACGTAGGGGGGGGCAAAAACATTCAGTACTTC
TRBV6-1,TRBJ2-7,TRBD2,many,CASRHTTSILAATYEQYF,TGTGCCAGCAGACACACCACCTCAATTCTAGCGGCCACCTACGAGCAGTACTTC
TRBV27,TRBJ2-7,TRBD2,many,CASSLLAGRYEQYF,TGTGCCAGCAGTTTACTAGCGGGCAGGTACGAGCAGTACTTC
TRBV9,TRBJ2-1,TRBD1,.,CASSAEGTGPDEQFF,TGTGCCAGCAGCGCGGAGGGGACAGGGCCCGATGAGCAGTTCTTC
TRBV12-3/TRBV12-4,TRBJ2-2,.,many,CASSLWGKGTGELFF,TGTGCCAGCAGTTTGTGGGGGAAGGGCACCGGGGAGCTGTTTTTT
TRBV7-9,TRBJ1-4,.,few,CASSLRPGQFTTNEKLFF,TGTGCCAGCAGCTTAAGACCCGGCCAATTTACAACTAATGAAAAACTGTTTTTT
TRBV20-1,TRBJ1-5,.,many,CSAKILSLSYSNQPQHF,TGCAGTGCCAAAATTCTTAGTCTGAGTTATAGCAATCAGCCCCAGCATTTT
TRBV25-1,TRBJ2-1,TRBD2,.,CASTLGGKQFF,TGTGCCAGCACCCTGGGAGGGAAGCAGTTCTTC
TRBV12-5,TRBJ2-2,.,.,CASGFGDSGTRELFF,TGTGCTAGTGGTTTTGGGGACTCAGGGACCCGGGAGCTGTTTTTT
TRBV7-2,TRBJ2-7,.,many,CASSLDSSYEQYF,TGTGCCAGCAGCTTAGACAGCTCCTACGAGCAGTACTTC
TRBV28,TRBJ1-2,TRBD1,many,CASSLGTGGISYGYTF,TGTGCCAGCAGTCTCGGGACAGGGGGCATTAGCTATGGCTACACCTTC
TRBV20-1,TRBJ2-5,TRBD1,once,CSAPGTGGRRETQYF,TGCAGTGCCCCCGGGACAGGGGGCCGTCGAGAGACCCAGTACTTC
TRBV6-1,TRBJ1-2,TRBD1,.,CASSKATGGYGYTF,TGTGCCAGCAGCAAAGCGACAGGGGGCTATGGCTACACCTTC
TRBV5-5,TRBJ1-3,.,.,CASSLASYGGNTIYF,TGTGCCAGCAGCTTGGCCTCCTACGGGGGAAACACCATATATTTT
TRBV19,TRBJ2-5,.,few,CASNAGILSETQYF,TGTGCCAGTAATGCAGGGATTTTATCGGAGACCCAGTACTTC
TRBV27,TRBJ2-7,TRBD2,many,CASSPRGVHPYEQYF,TGTGCCAGCAGTCCTCGGGGGGTTCACCCCTACGAGCAGTACTTC
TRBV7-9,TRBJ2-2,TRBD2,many,CASSRGTSGVNTGELFF,TGTGCCAGCAGCCGCGGGACTAGCGGGGTGAACACCGGGGAGCTGTTTTTT
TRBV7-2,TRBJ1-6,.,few,CASSFWFGANNSPLHF,TGTGCCAGCAGCTTTTGGTTCGGGGCCAATAATTCACCCCTCCACTTT
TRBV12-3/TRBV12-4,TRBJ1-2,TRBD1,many,CASSGTGEDYGYTF,TGTGCCAGCAGCGGGACAGGGGAAGACTATGGCTACACCTTC
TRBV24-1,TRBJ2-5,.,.,CATSDPRTASQETQYF,TGTGCCACCAGTGACCCAAGGACAGCCAGCCAAGAGACCCAGTACTTC
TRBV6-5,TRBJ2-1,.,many,CASSYSGLAYYNEQFF,TGTGCCAGCAGTTACTCTGGGCTAGCGTACTACAATGAGCAGTTCTTC
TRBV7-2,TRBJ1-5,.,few,CASSLDGGVLSNQPQHF,TGTGCCAGCAGCTTAGATGGTGGGGTTTTAAGCAATCAGCCCCAGCATTTT
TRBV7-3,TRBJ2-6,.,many,CASSFGAGNNGANVLTF,TGTGCCAGCAGCTTTGGGGCAGGGAATAATGGGGCCAACGTCCTGACTTTC
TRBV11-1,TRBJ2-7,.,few,CASSPDIPGPSYEQYF,TGTGCCAGCAGCCCGGACATCCCCGGTCCCTCCTACGAGCAGTACTTC
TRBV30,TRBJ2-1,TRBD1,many,CAWARDRGVSEQFF,TGTGCCTGGGCCCGGGACAGGGGAGTGAGTGAGCAGTTCTTC
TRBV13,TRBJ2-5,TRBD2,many,CASSLGGLAGGPRQETQYF,TGTGCCAGCAGCTTAGGGGGACTAGCGGGAGGGCCGAGGCAAGAGACCCAGTACTTC
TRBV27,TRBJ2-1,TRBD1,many,CASSSPGTGHGGQFF,TGTGCCAGCAGTTCTCCCGGGACAGGCCACGGGGGGCAGTTCTTC
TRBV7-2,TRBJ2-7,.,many,CASSLDARRGEQYF,TGTGCCAGCAGCTTGGACGCACGGCGGGGCGAGCAGTACTTC
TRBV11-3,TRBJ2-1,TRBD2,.,CASSSSGRAGEQFF,TGTGCCAGCAGCTCTAGCGGGAGGGCCGGTGAGCAGTTCTTC
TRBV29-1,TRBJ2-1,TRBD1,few,CSAPGTGSDNEQFF,TGCAGCGCCCCCGGGACAGGGTCGGACAATGAGCAGTTCTTC
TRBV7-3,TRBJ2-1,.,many,CASSLSFVNEQFF,TGTGCCAGCAGCTTGTCTTTCGTCAATGAGCAGTTCTTC
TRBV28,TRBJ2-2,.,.,CASSLRTALTGELFF,TGTGCCAGCAGTTTAAGGACAGCTCTCACCGGGGAGCTGTTTTTT
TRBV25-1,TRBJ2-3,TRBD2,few,CASSEERGSGRVTDTQYF,TGTGCCAGCAGTGAGGAAAGGGGGAGCGGGAGAGTCACAGATACGCAGTATTTT
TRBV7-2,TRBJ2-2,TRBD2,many,CASSLVGPSGTGELFF,TGTGCCAGCAGCTTAGTTGGGCCTAGCGGTACCGGGGAGCTGTTTTTT
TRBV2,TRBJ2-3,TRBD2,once,CASGALAGTDTQYF,TGTGCCAGCGGGGCACTAGCGGGCACAGATACGCAGTATTTT
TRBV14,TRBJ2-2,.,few,CASSQVYTGELFF,TGTGCCAGCAGCCAAGTCTACACCGGGGAGCTGTTTTTT